This entry concerns a single T cell receptor beta chain. Deletions cut 2 bases from V and 7 bases from J, with 9 bases between. CDR3 size: 13 residues. This entry belongs to a study of blood T cell repertoires in COVID-19. As for the study in general: The samples span acute and convalescent COVID-19 from the United States, Italy and Spain. T cells, B-cell-depleted T cells, or PBMCs provided the cDNA or gDNA that served as material.

As handled by the study authors: Estimated nucleated cell counts came from reference gene primer amplification. Measured with immunoSEQ multiplex PCR; TCRdb has only the in-frame clones, and not every one. V, J and clone size were drawn from that table, and D and trimming were deduced from the DNA. The sample lists about 240,000 clones, 86% seen once, with roughly 12% in the top ten. Sequences were obtained from peripheral blood. The V call is TRBV12-3 or TRBV12-4, the J call TRBJ2-1; D unclear. This TCR was sampled from an elderly man with acute or convalescent COVID-19. For the CDR3, the DNA is TGTGCCAGCAGTTTAAACTACCTGAATGAGCAGTTCTTC. It specifies CASSLNYLNEQFF.